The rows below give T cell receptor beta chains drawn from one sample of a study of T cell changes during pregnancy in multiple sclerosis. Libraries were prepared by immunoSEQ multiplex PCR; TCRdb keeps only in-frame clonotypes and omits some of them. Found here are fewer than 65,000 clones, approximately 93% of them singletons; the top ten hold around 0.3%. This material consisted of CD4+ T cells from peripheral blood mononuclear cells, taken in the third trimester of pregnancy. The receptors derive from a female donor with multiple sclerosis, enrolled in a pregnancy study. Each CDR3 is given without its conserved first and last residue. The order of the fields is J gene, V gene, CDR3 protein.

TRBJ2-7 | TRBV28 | ASRAQGLSYEQY
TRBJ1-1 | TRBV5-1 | ASSLEEGGNTEAF
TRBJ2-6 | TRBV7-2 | ASRKSTGGPGSGANVLT
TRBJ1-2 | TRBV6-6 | ASSPGQGRRGYGYT
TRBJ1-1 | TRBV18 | ASSPRADYNMNTEAF
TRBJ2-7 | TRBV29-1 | SASEGSAYEQY
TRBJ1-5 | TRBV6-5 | ASRGSLYSNQPQH
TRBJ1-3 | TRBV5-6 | ASSLDRGSSGNTIY
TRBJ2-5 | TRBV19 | ASSINQETQY
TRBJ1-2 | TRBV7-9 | ASSSGQRNYGYT